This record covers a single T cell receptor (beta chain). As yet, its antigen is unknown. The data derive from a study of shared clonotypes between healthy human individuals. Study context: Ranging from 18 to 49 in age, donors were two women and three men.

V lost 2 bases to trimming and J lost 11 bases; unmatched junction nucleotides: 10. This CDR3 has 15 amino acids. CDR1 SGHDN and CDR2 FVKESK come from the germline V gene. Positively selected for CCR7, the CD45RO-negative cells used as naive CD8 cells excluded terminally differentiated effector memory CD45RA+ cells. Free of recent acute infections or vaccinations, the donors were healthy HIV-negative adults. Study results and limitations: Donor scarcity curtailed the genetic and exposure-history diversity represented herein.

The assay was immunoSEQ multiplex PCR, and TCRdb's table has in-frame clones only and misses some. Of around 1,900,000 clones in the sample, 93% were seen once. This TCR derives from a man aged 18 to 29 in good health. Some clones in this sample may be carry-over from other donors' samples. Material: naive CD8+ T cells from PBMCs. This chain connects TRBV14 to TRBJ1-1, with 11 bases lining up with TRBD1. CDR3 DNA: TGTGCCAGCAGCCAATTCGGACAGGGGGCAAGTTGGGCTTTCTTT. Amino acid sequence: CASSQFGQGASWAFF.